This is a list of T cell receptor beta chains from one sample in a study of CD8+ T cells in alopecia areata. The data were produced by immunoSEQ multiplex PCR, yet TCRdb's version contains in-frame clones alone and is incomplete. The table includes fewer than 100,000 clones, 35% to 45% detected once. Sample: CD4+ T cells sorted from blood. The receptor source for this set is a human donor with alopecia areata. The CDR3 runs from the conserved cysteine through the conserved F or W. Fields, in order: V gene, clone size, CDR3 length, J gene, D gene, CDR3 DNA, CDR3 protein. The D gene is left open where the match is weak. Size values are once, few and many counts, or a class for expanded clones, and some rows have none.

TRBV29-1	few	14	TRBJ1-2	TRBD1	TGCAGCGCGGACAGGGGGCCGCCTAACTATGGCTACACCTTC	CSADRGPPNYGYTF
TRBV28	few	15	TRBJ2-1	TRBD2	TGTGCCAGCAGCTTGGGAGCGGGGGGCACGGATCGGCAGTTCTTC	CASSLGAGGTDRQFF
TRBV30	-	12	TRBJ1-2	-	TGTGCCTGGAGAACTAGGAGCTATGGCTACACCTTC	CAWRTRSYGYTF
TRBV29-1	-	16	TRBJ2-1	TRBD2	TGCAGCGGGGGACTAGCGGAGACCGCCGGGGGTAATGAGCAGTTCTTC	CSGGLAETAGGNEQFF
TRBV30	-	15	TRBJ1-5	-	TGTGCCTGGGAGACAGGAGTGGTGAGCAATCAGCCCCAGCATTTT	CAWETGVVSNQPQHF
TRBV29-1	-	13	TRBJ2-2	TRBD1	TGCAGCGTGGGGACAGGGAACACCGGGGAGCTGTTTTTT	CSVGTGNTGELFF
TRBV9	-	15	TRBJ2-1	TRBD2	TGTGCCAGCAGCCCACGGACTAGCGGGGACAATGAGCAGTTCTTC	CASSPRTSGDNEQFF
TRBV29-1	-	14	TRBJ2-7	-	TGCAGCGTTGCGAGTTTGAAGCGCCCTGGCGAGCAGTACTTC	CSVASLKRPGEQYF
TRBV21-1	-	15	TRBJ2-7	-	TGTGCCAGCAGCATTCGTCGACTAGCGGGCTACGAGCAGTACTTC	CASSIRRLAGYEQYF
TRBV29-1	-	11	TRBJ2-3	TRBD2	TGCAGCGGCGGGAGAGCAGATACGCAGTATTTT	CSGGRADTQYF
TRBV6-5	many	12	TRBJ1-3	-	TGTGCCAGCAAGGGACCCTCGAACACCATATATTTT	CASKGPSNTIYF
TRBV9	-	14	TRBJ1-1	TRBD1	TGTGCCAGCAGCTCACAGGGGAGGGACACTGAAGCTTTCTTT	CASSSQGRDTEAFF
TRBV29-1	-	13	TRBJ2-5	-	TGCAGCGTACCAGGGGAACGCCAAGAGACCCAGTACTTC	CSVPGERQETQYF
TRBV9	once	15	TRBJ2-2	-	TGTGCCAGCAGCGTAGAGGCTAGACGCACCGGGGAGCTGTTTTTT	CASSVEARRTGELFF
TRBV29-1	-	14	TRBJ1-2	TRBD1	TGCAGCGTTCCGCTTGGGGACAGGGACTATGGCTACACCTTC	CSVPLGDRDYGYTF
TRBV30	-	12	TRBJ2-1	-	TGTGCCTGGAGTACCGGATCGATTGAGCAGTTCTTC	CAWSTGSIEQFF
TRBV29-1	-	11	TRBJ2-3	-	TGCAGCCCCCGCCGCCAAGATACGCAGTATTTT	CSPRRQDTQYF
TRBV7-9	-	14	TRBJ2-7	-	TGTGCCAGCAGCTCGCAGGGCTGGGGCAACGAGCAGTACTTC	CASSSQGWGNEQYF
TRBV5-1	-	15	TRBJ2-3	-	TGCGCCAGCAGCTCCTCGCATAACAGGGAGGATACGCAGTATTTT	CASSSSHNREDTQYF
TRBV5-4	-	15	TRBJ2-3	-	TGTGCCAGCAGCTCTCGGGTCTCTAGCACAGATACGCAGTATTTT	CASSSRVSSTDTQYF
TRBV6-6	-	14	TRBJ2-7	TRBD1	TGTGCCAGCAGTCAGACCGGGACAGGGGGCGGGCAGTACTTC	CASSQTGTGGGQYF
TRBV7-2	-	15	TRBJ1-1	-	TGTGCCAGCAGCTTAGCGCTTCTTCGAGGGACTGAAGCTTTCTTT	CASSLALLRGTEAFF
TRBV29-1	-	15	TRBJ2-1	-	TGCAGCGTTGAGGAGACTAGGACCTTATACAATGAGCAGTTCTTC	CSVEETRTLYNEQFF
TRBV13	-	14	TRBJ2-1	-	TGTGCCAGCAGCTTAGTGACCCGGGGTGATGAGCAGTTCTTC	CASSLVTRGDEQFF
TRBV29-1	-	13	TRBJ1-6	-	TGCAGCGTGGAAAGCTCCTATAATTCACCCCTCCACTTT	CSVESSYNSPLHF
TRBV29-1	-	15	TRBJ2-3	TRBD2	TGCAGCGTCGATACTGCTAGCGGGAGCTCAGATACGCAGTATTTT	CSVDTASGSSDTQYF
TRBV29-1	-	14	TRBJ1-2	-	TGCAGCGTTGCTTCTCGGGGTTCCCTTTATGGCTACACCTTC	CSVASRGSLYGYTF
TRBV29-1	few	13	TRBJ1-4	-	TGCAGCGCTCAACTAGTAAAACGGGCGGAACTGTTTTTT	CSAQLVKRAELFF
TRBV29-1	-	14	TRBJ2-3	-	TGCAGCTCTGGAAAATCAACGACGCCGGATACGCAGTATTTT	CSSGKSTTPDTQYF
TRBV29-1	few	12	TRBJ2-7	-	TGCAGCGCCAGGACAGCCCTCTACGAGCAGTACTTC	CSARTALYEQYF
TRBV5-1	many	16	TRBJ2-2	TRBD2	TGCGCCAGCAGCTTGTATTCTAGCGGGGACGCCGGGGAGCTGTTTTTT	CASSLYSSGDAGELFF
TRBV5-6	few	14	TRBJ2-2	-	TGTGCCAGCAGCGGCATAGCCTCACACGGGGAGCTGTTTTTT	CASSGIASHGELFF
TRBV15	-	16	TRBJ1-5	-	TGTGCCACTTCCCCCGGAGGGGTTAACAGCAATCAGCCCCAGCATTTT	CATSPGGVNSNQPQHF
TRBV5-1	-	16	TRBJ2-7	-	TGCGCCAGCAGCCTGTACCGGGCCCGTTCCGGGGACGAGCAGTACTTC	CASSLYRARSGDEQYF
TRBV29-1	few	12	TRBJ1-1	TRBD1	TGCAGCGCAGGACAGGGCGAGGGTGAAGCTTTCTTT	CSAGQGEGEAFF
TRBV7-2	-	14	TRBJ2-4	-	TGTGCCAGCAGCTTAGTGGCAACTGAAAACATTCAGTACTTC	CASSLVATENIQYF
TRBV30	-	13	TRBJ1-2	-	TGTGCCTGGACCAAAGGGGAGAAGTATGGCTACACCTTC	CAWTKGEKYGYTF
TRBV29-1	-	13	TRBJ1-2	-	TGCAGCGTCATTCAGGGATTCGGGGATGGCTACACCTTC	CSVIQGFGDGYTF
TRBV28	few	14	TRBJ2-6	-	TGTGCCAGCATTCAGAGCTCTGGGGCCAACGTCCTGACTTTC	CASIQSSGANVLTF
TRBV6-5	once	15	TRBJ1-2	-	TGTGCCAGCAGTCGCTCACACAAAGCTAACTATGGCTACACCTTC	CASSRSHKANYGYTF
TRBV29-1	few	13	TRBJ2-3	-	TGCAGCGTTGATATTGCATTCTCGGATACGCAGTATTTT	CSVDIAFSDTQYF